This T cell receptor beta chain originates from a study of blood T cell repertoires in COVID-19. Overall study: Both acute and convalescent COVID-19 samples were obtained from the United States, Italy and Spain.

CDR3 length: 19 amino acids. CDR1 and CDR2 (germline): MGHRA, YSYEKL. V lost 3 bases to trimming and J lost 6 bases, with 28 bases between them. The method was immunoSEQ multiplex PCR; TCRdb's version includes in-frame clones alone and lacks a portion of them. The data show around 250,000 clones, with over 80% seen just once and over 0.75% held by the top ten. Sequenced: PBMCs or T cells enriched from blood (not recorded which). This clonotype was sampled from a man in his forties or fifties who had been exposed to COVID-19. The V and J genes are TRBV4-1 and TRBJ2-3, with TRBD2 as a possible D gene (7 bases). As DNA, the CDR3 is TGCGCCAGCAGCCAGGGCTTCGGGGGCGCGGGGGCCCCCCCGGATACGCAGTATTTT. This sequence encodes CASSQGFGGAGAPPDTQYF.